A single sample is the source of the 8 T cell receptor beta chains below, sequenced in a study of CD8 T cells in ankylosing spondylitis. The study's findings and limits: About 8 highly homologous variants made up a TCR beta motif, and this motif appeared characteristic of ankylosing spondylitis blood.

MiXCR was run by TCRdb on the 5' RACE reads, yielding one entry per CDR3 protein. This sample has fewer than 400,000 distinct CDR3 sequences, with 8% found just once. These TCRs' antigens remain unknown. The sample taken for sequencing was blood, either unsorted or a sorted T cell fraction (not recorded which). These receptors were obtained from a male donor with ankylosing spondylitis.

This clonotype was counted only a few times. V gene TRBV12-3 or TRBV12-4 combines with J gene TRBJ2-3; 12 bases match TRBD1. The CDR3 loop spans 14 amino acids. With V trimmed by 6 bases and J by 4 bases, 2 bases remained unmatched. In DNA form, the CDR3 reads TGTGCCAGCAGAGGGACAGGGGGCGCAGATACGCAGTATTTT. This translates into CASRGTGGADTQYF.

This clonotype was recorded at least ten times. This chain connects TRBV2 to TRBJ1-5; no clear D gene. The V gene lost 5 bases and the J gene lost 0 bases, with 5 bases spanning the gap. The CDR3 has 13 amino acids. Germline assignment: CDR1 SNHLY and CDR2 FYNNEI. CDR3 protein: CASSLYSNQPQHF. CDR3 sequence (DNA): TGTGCCAGCAGTCTTTATAGCAATCAGCCCCAGCATTTT. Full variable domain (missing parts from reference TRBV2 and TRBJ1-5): EPEVTQTPSHQVTQMGQEVILRCVPISNHLYFYWYRQILGQKVEFLVSFYNNEISEKSEIFDDQFSVERPDGSNFTLKIRSTKLEDSAMYFCASSLYSNQPQHFGDGTRLSIL.

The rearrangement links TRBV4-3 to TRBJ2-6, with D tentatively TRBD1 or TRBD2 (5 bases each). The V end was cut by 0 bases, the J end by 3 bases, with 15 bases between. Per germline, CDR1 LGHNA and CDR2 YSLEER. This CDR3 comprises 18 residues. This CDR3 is CASSQEPGALGGANVLTF. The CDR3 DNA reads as TGCGCCAGCAGCCAAGAACCCGGGGCCCTTGGTGGGGCCAACGTCCTGACTTTC.

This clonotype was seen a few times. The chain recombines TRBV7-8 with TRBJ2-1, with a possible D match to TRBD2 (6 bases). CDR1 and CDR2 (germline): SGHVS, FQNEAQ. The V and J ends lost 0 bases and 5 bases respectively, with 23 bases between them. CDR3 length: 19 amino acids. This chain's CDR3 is CASSLARGPASRVHNEQFF. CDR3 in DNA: TGTGCCAGCAGCTTAGCGCGGGGCCCAGCCTCAAGGGTCCACAATGAGCAGTTCTTC.

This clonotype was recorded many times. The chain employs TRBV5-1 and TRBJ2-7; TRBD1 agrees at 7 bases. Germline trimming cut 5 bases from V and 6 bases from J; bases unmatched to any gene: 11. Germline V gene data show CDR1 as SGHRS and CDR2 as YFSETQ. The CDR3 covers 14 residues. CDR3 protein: CASSPPLSGGEQYF. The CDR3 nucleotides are TGCGCCAGCAGTCCCCCCCTTTCAGGGGGCGAGCAGTACTTC.

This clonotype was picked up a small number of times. CDR3 bases: TGTGCCAGCAGCGTAGAGCCCACTAGCGGGAGACCCACAGATACGCAGTATTTT. Translation: CASSVEPTSGRPTDTQYF. This chain joins TRBV9 and TRBJ2-3; 11 bases match TRBD2. The CDR3 extends over 18 amino acids. V lost 0 bases to trimming and J lost 2 bases; unmatched junction nucleotides: 8. Germline V gives CDR1 SGDLS, CDR2 YYNGEE.

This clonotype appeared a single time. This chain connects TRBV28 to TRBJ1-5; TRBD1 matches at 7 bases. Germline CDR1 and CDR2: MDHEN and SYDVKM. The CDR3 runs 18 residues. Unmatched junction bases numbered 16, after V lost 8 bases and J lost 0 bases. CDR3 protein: CASLSAQDRRYSNQPQHF. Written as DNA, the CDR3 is TGTGCCAGCCTCAGTGCTCAGGACAGGCGGTATAGCAATCAGCCCCAGCATTTT.

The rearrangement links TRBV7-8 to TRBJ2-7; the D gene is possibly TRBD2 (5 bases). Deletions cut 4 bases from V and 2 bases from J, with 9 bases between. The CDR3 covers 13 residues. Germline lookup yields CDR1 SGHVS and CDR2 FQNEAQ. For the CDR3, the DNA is TGTGCCAGCAGCTACGCCGGGGCCTACGAGCAGTACTTC. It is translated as CASSYAGAYEQYF.